The TCR beta chain under discussion was sequenced for a study of T cells in Graves' hyperthyroidism and ophthalmopathy. Newly diagnosed hyperthyroidism, duration under 2 months, in patients aged 18 to 65. In making diagnoses, clinical symptoms, serum thyroxine and TRAb, thyroid ultrasound and orbital computed tomography were all used. The authors took PBMCs from 9.5 to 10 ml fresh peripheral blood. This CDR3 spans 18 amino acids. CDR1 and CDR2 (germline): MNHEY, SVGAGI. The V gene lost 0 bases and the J gene lost 4 bases, with 18 bases spanning the gap. TCR beta CDR3 regions were amplified from RNA. First-round RT-PCR targeting the TCR CDR3 was performed with the HTBI primer set. From the multiplex PCR reads, TCRdb called clonotypes with MiXCR, one entry per CDR3 protein. The table includes around 580,000 distinct CDR3 sequences, roughly a sixth detected once. This clonotype has a handful of counts.

Sequencing was carried out using blood. The source of this sequence is a woman between 18 and 29 years old with Graves' hyperthyroidism. V and J are TRBV6-5 and TRBJ2-2, with a tentative D call TRBD1 (5 bases). CDR3 sequence: CASSYSPRQTRFTGELFF. The CDR3 DNA follows: TGTGCCAGCAGTTACTCCCCGAGACAGACAAGATTCACCGGGGAGCTGTTTTTT.